The next 18 T cell receptor beta chains were all read from a single sample in a study of T cells in Graves' hyperthyroidism and ophthalmopathy. RNA transcripts were the template for amplifying TCR beta CDR3 regions. HTBI primers drove first-round RT-PCR of the TCR CDR3. From the multiplex PCR reads, TCRdb called clonotypes with MiXCR, one entry per CDR3 protein. The data show hundreds of thousands of distinct CDR3 sequences, with around 45% seen just once and roughly 8.2% held by the top ten. The sample taken for sequencing was peripheral blood or thyroid tissue (not recorded which). The receptors originated from a young woman with Graves' hyperthyroidism.

The chain combines TRBV2 with TRBJ1-4; D uncertain. The germline V gene encodes CDR1 SNHLY and CDR2 FYNNEI. CDR3 size: 14 residues. The ends were cut back, 6 bases at V and 5 bases at J, with 13 bases in the middle. The CDR3 bases are TGTGCCAGCAGCGCCTGGGTACGCAATGAAAAACTGTTTTTT. Protein sequence: CASSAWVRNEKLFF.

This clonotype was counted between two and nine times. The V call is TRBV24-1, the J call TRBJ2-3; TRBD1 matches at 11 bases. From germline, CDR1 is KGHDR and CDR2 SFDVKD. The junction had 10 bases not matched to a gene; V was cut back by 4 bases and J by 5 bases. The length of the CDR3 is 17 residues. CDR3 in amino acids: CATSDSTRDRGKDTQYF. DNA for the CDR3: TGTGCCACCAGTGACTCTACCCGGGACAGGGGGAAAGATACGCAGTATTTT.

Points on this clonotype: It may be a read error: a sequence one base away is much more abundant. The chain is built from TRBV2 and TRBJ1-5, with TRBD1 identical over 8 bases. This CDR3 comprises 14 residues. Germline V gene data show CDR1 as SNHLY and CDR2 as FYNNEI. The CDR3 DNA reads TGTGCCGGCAGAGGACAGGGTGGCAATCAGCCCCAGCATTTT. It translates to CAGRGQGGNQPQHF.

Concerning this clonotype itself: A much larger clone differs from this one at a single base, so this may be a read error. The V call is TRBV7-3, the J call TRBJ2-5, with TRBD2 as a possible D gene (6 bases). With 5 bases removed from V and 7 bases from J, the gap between germline ends came to 17 bases. The germline gives CDR1 SGHTA, CDR2 FQGTGA. The CDR3 length is 14 residues. The CDR3, as DNA: TGTGCCAGCAGCGTAGGGCGGGACCAGCGGACCCAGTACTTC. Protein product: CASSVGRDQRTQYF.

A remark on this clonotype: In this CDR3 the conserved last residue, phenylalanine or tryptophan, is missing, so a read error is likely. V is TRBV10-3 and J is TRBJ2-2; D gene ambiguous. The CDR3 consists of 14 residues. Germline V gene data show CDR1 as ENHRY and CDR2 as SYGVKD. V lost 3 bases and J 2 bases, leaving 7 bases between the germline ends. CDR3 region: CAISDAANTGELFL. Here the CDR3 DNA reads TGTGCCATCAGTGATGCAGCAAACACCGGGGAGCTGTTTCTT.

This clonotype was counted many times. V is TRBV29-1 and J is TRBJ1-2, with D maybe TRBD1 (6 bases). Per the germline V gene, CDR1 is SQVTM and CDR2 is ANQGSEA. The CDR3 totals 13 residues. Deletions cut 7 bases from V and 5 bases from J, with 17 bases between. In nucleotides, the CDR3 is TGCAGCGCCGGCCCGGACAGAGAATATGGCTACACCTTC. Translation gives CSAGPDREYGYTF.

This chain uses TRBV12-3 or TRBV12-4 with TRBJ2-5, with 7 positions matching TRBD2. This CDR3 spans 14 amino acids. V was clipped by 4 bases and J by 2 bases; unmatched bases: 4. CDR3 in DNA: TGTGCCAGCAGTTGGACTAGTGCGCAAGAGACCCAGTACTTC. Its translation is CASSWTSAQETQYF.

The table lists this clonotype with a few counts. The chain couples TRBV11-2 to TRBJ2-2; 7 nucleotides line up with TRBD2. The trim removed 6 bases at V and 4 bases at J, leaving 8 bases unmatched. Germline V gene lookup returns CDR1 SGHAT and CDR2 FQNNGV. There are 15 residues in the CDR3. This CDR3 reads CASRTAGAPTGELFF. The CDR3 coding sequence is TGTGCCAGCAGAACGGCGGGAGCTCCCACCGGGGAGCTGTTTTTT.

This clonotype was seen only a few times. J is TRBJ1-1 and V is TRBV20-1, with D unresolved. The germline V gene has CDR1 DFQATT and CDR2 SNEGSKA (reference sequence). The CDR3 contains 12 residues. The V and J ends lost 1 base and 4 bases respectively, with 7 bases between them. CDR3 bases: TGCAGTGCTAGAGGAGAGTTCACTGAAGCTTTCTTT. Amino acid sequence: CSARGEFTEAFF.

Many counts were recorded for this clonotype. V usage is TRBV2 and J usage is TRBJ1-1, with unresolved D. Trimming removed 7 bases from V and 6 bases from J, with 15 bases in between. CDR3 length equals 13 residues. The germline gives CDR1 SNHLY, CDR2 FYNNEI. Written as DNA, the CDR3 is TGTGCCAGCATGGTACGAGCCGTGGCTGAAGCTTTCTTT. Its protein product is CASMVRAVAEAFF.

This clonotype appeared a few times. CDR3 nucleotides: TGCAGTGCTAGAGTGGGGGGGATCAATCAGCCCCAGCATTTT. Protein product: CSARVGGINQPQHF. The V gene is TRBV20-1, the J gene TRBJ1-5; tentative D call: TRBD1 (5 bases). Trimming took off 1 base at V and 3 bases at J, with 10 bases between the two ends. CDR1 is DFQATT and CDR2 is SNEGSKA in the germline V gene (reference sequence). The CDR3 has 14 residues.

This clonotype has at least ten counts. This chain connects TRBV2 to TRBJ2-5, with D uncertain. V was trimmed by 7 bases and J by 3 bases, leaving 6 bases between them. Germline loops: CDR1 SNHLY, CDR2 FYNNEI. The CDR3 contains 11 residues. CDR3 bases: TGTGCCAGCACCTCAGAAGAGACCCAGTACTTC. The encoded protein is CASTSEETQYF.

This chain uses TRBV7-7 with TRBJ1-4, with 7 bases lining up with TRBD1. The length of the CDR3 is 15 residues. V gave up 5 bases and J gave up 8 bases; unmatched junction bases: 11. From germline, CDR1 is SSHAT and CDR2 FNYEAQ (reference sequence). The CDR3 loop is CASSPGTAFPEKLFF. In DNA form, the CDR3 reads TGTGCCAGCAGCCCGGGGACAGCTTTTCCAGAAAAACTGTTTTTT.

The chain couples TRBV29-1 to TRBJ2-7, with 11 positions matching TRBD1. Germline lookup yields CDR1 SQVTM and CDR2 ANQGSEA. This CDR3 has 14 residues. V was pared by 3 bases and J by 4 bases, with 5 bases of the junction left unmatched. The CDR3 sequence: CSVDGQGAYYEQYF. For the CDR3, the DNA is TGCAGCGTTGATGGACAGGGGGCTTATTACGAGCAGTACTTC.

V and J are TRBV7-8 and TRBJ1-1; 7 nucleotides align to TRBD1. CDR3 length equals 14 residues. J lost 4 bases, V lost 5 bases, and 7 bases had no gene match. The germline V gene encodes CDR1 SGHVS and CDR2 FQNEAQ. CDR3 amino acids: CASSDRAGGTEAFF. CDR3 nucleotides: TGTGCCAGCAGCGACCGGGCAGGGGGCACTGAAGCTTTCTTT.

The chain joins TRBV29-1 to TRBJ1-2; 7 bases agree with TRBD1. Per the germline V gene, CDR1 is SQVTM and CDR2 is ANQGSEA. Trimming took 8 bases from V and 7 from J; bases not matched to a gene: 4. CDR3 length equals 10 residues. The CDR3 sequence is CSQRDSGYTF. Written as DNA, the CDR3 is TGCAGCCAGCGGGACAGTGGCTACACCTTC.

There are many counts of this clonotype. This chain uses TRBV24-1 with TRBJ1-2, with a possible D match to TRBD1 (6 bases). Per the germline V gene, CDR1 is KGHDR and CDR2 is SFDVKD. The V end lost 3 bases, the J end lost 7 bases, and 8 bases lay between the germline ends. This CDR3 comprises 12 residues. This CDR3 is CATSDEGGGYTF. The CDR3 DNA follows: TGTGCCACCAGTGATGAAGGGGGTGGCTACACCTTC.

J is TRBJ1-5 and V is TRBV20-1; perhaps TRBD1 as D (5 bases). This CDR3 has 14 amino acids. The V end was cut by 6 bases, the J end by 6 bases, with 18 bases between. CDR1 is DFQATT, CDR2 SNEGSKA, per germline (reference sequence). The CDR3 bases are TGCAGTGCCAGCTCACCGGGACGCGGTCAGCCCCAGCATTTT. Its protein product is CSASSPGRGQPQHF.